The rows below give T cell receptor beta chains drawn from one sample of a study of control samples from healthy donors and cancer patients. Assay: immunoSEQ multiplex PCR; the TCRdb copy retains only in-frame clones and omits some. This sample has 85,000 to 100,000 clones, with more than 85% found just once. Sequencing was performed on blood. These receptors originate from a man younger than 30 in good health. Both conserved end residues are part of each CDR3. The order of the fields is CDR3 protein, J gene, V gene.

CDR3: CSVEGSQKNYGYTF
J: TRBJ1-2
V: TRBV29-1

CDR3: CASSQEQGDFKYEQYF
J: TRBJ2-7
V: TRBV4-2

CDR3: CASSQDPASNSNTGELFF
J: TRBJ2-2
V: TRBV4-1

CDR3: CASSQAGVPNSPLHF
J: TRBJ1-6
V: TRBV3-1/TRBV3-2

CDR3: CASSFRGELFF
J: TRBJ2-2
V: TRBV5-6

CDR3: CASSRDTYNEQFF
J: TRBJ2-1
V: TRBV21-1

CDR3: CASSLGQLGYNEQFF
J: TRBJ2-1
V: TRBV5-1

CDR3: CASSPPEASGANVLTF
J: TRBJ2-6
V: TRBV7-9

CDR3: CASSFPGQGASYNEQFF
J: TRBJ2-1
V: TRBV5-1

CDR3: CASSGHRGYQETQYF
J: TRBJ2-5
V: TRBV9

CDR3: CASSGQGESYNEQFF
J: TRBJ2-1
V: TRBV6-4

CDR3: CATSRATSGRNEQFF
J: TRBJ2-1
V: TRBV15

CDR3: CASSWSGHRGYTF
J: TRBJ1-2
V: TRBV5-4

CDR3: CATSRGGTEAFF
J: TRBJ1-1
V: TRBV15

CDR3: CASSITGSGELFF
J: TRBJ2-2
V: TRBV6-5

CDR3: CASSPMDAYTDTQYF
J: TRBJ2-3
V: TRBV5-1

CDR3: CASSPRGAGDTQYF
J: TRBJ2-3
V: TRBV9

CDR3: CASSPGLSYNSPLHF
J: TRBJ1-6
V: TRBV3-1/TRBV3-2

CDR3: CASSPHRSEQFF
J: TRBJ2-1
V: TRBV14

CDR3: CSVEMGRLEF
J: TRBJ1-3
V: TRBV29-1

CDR3: CASSLQGNLNTEAFF
J: TRBJ1-1
V: TRBV19

CDR3: CASSLVRHNNEQFF
J: TRBJ2-1
V: TRBV7-2

CDR3: CASSPRDLPSGNTIYF
J: TRBJ1-3
V: TRBV5-1

CDR3: CASSHRTGMTDTQYF
J: TRBJ2-3
V: TRBV13

CDR3: CSVGGSGGYGYTF
J: TRBJ1-2
V: TRBV29-1

CDR3: CASRERGGTDTQYF
J: TRBJ2-3
V: TRBV2

CDR3: CASHRGNTEAFF
J: TRBJ1-1
V: TRBV5-1

CDR3: CASSASPGDTQYF
J: TRBJ2-7
V: TRBV19

CDR3: CASSRDSDTQYF
J: TRBJ2-3
V: TRBV19

CDR3: CASSLAGTGFDPQYF
J: TRBJ2-3
V: TRBV11-1

CDR3: CASSPSTGNTEAFF
J: TRBJ1-1
V: TRBV18

CDR3: CASSQQNSYLTPIPGSGGNEQFF
J: TRBJ2-1
V: TRBV6-2/TRBV6-3

CDR3: CASSSTYGYTF
J: TRBJ1-2
V: TRBV4-1

CDR3: CASSLGQGPQPQHF
J: TRBJ1-5
V: TRBV7-2

CDR3: CASSPKETQGREPQHF
J: TRBJ1-5
V: TRBV18

CDR3: CSMGGASYNEQFF
J: TRBJ2-1
V: TRBV29-1

CDR3: CASSFSGTEAFF
J: TRBJ1-1
V: TRBV28

CDR3: CASSQDPQSDEQYF
J: TRBJ2-7
V: TRBV4-3

CDR3: CASSTRAPGNTIYF
J: TRBJ1-3
V: TRBV2

CDR3: CASSATAVTTDTQYF
J: TRBJ2-3
V: TRBV28

CDR3: CASSIIGGELFF
J: TRBJ2-2
V: TRBV19

CDR3: CASSLMNIQYF
J: TRBJ2-4
V: TRBV5-4

CDR3: CASSYRYEQYF
J: TRBJ2-7
V: TRBV6-2/TRBV6-3

CDR3: CASSRGQGRSGTEAFF
J: TRBJ1-1
V: TRBV6-6

CDR3: CASSFPRGQGSTNEKLFF
J: TRBJ1-4
V: TRBV7-8